The next 8 T cell receptor beta chains were all read from a single sample in a study of tumor-infiltrating lymphocytes in localized non-small cell lung cancer. Clones were read by immunoSEQ multiplex PCR, and TCRdb kept only the in-frame ones, dropping some. Of around 25,000 clones in the sample, 50% to 70% were seen once. The source material was lung tumor tissue. The origin of the receptors is a human donor with non-small cell lung cancer.

The gene calls are TRBV6-1 and TRBJ1-1, with no clear D. The CDR3 runs to 12 residues. V lost 6 bases, J lost 0 bases, and 5 bases lay in between. CDR1 and CDR2 (germline): MNHNS, SASEGT. CDR3 DNA: TGTGCCAGCAGCCGCGTGAACACTGAAGCTTTCTTT. Translation: CASSRVNTEAFF.

This chain connects TRBV4-1 to TRBJ2-5, with 13 nucleotides matching TRBD2. This CDR3 is built from 17 residues. Germline V gives CDR1 MGHRA, CDR2 YSYEKL. Trimming took 5 bases from V and 5 from J; bases not matched to a gene: 11. In DNA, the CDR3 is TGCGCCAGCAGCAGCGGGAGGACTAGCGGGAGTCCCGAGACCCAGTACTTC. It is translated as CASSSGRTSGSPETQYF.

The V gene is TRBV19, the J gene TRBJ2-7, with D perhaps matching TRBD1 (6 bases). V was trimmed by 9 bases and J by 0 bases, leaving 18 bases between them. Per the germline V gene, CDR1 is LNHDA and CDR2 is SQIVND (reference sequence). The CDR3 is made up of 15 amino acids. The CDR3 region is CASSSHLDSSYEQYF. As DNA, the CDR3 is TGTGCCAGCTCTTCCCACCTGGACAGCTCCTACGAGCAGTACTTC.

The rearrangement links TRBV30 to TRBJ1-2; D remains ambiguous. Deletions cut 1 base from V and 2 bases from J, with 11 bases between. CDR1 and CDR2 from the germline V gene are GTSNPN and SVGIG (reference sequence). The CDR3 runs to 14 residues. The CDR3 bases are TGTGCCTGGAGTGCAGCCGGGAGAAACTATGGCTACACCTTC. Translation: CAWSAAGRNYGYTF. Supplemented by reference TRBV30 and TRBJ1-2, the full variable domain reads SQTIHQWPATLVQPVGSPLSLECTVEGTSNPNLYWYRQAAGRGLQLLFYSVGIGQISSEVPQNLSASRPQDRQFILSSKKLLLSDSGFYLCAWSAAGRNYGYTFGSGTRLTVV.

This chain uses TRBV11-3 with TRBJ2-1; D not resolved. Germline assignment: CDR1 SGHNT and CDR2 YENEEA. The V and J ends lost 5 bases and 0 bases respectively, with 14 bases between them. This CDR3 has 16 amino acids. CDR3 amino acids: CASSPRTVGSYNEQFF. CDR3 coding DNA: TGTGCCAGCAGCCCACGGACCGTCGGCTCCTACAATGAGCAGTTCTTC.

In this sample, this clone turned up a few times. The V and J genes are TRBV10-2 and TRBJ1-1; 9 bases line up with TRBD1. With 8 bases clipped from V and 5 bases from J, the junction kept 3 bases outside the gene matches. This CDR3 has 12 amino acids. The germline V gene has CDR1 WSHSY and CDR2 SAAADI. The CDR3 reads CASGTGTTEAFF. For the CDR3, the DNA is TGCGCCAGCGGGACAGGGACAACTGAAGCTTTCTTT.

V and J are TRBV5-1 and TRBJ2-7, with 10 bases that match TRBD2. The CDR3 is 14 residues long. V was clipped by 4 bases and J by 5 bases; unmatched bases: 6. Germline loops: CDR1 SGHRS, CDR2 YFSETQ. This CDR3 is CASSLSGRTNEQYF. In DNA, the CDR3 is TGCGCCAGCAGCCTTAGCGGGAGGACAAACGAGCAGTACTTC.

V is TRBV4-1 and J is TRBJ1-1; no reliable D call. Per the germline V gene, CDR1 is MGHRA and CDR2 is YSYEKL. The CDR3 has 14 residues. V was pared by 0 bases and J by 3 bases, with 8 bases between. The CDR3 DNA follows: TGCGCCAGCAGCCAAGACACCGGGGACACTGAAGCTTTCTTT. Its protein product is CASSQDTGDTEAFF.